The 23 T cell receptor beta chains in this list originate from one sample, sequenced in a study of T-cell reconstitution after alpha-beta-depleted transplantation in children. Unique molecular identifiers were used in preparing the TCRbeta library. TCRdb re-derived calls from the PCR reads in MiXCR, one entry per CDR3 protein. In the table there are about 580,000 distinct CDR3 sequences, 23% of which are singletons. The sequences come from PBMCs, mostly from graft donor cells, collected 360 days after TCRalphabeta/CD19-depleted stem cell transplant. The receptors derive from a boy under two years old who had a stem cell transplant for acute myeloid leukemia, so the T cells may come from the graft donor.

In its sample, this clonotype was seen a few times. DNA of the CDR3: TGCAGCGTTTTGTACAATGAGCAGTTCTTC. It is translated as CSVLYNEQFF. The chain combines TRBV29-1 with TRBJ2-1; D is unclear. In germline, CDR1 is SQVTM, CDR2 ANQGSEA. The CDR3 covers 10 residues. V lost 5 bases, J lost 4 bases, and 3 bases lay in between.

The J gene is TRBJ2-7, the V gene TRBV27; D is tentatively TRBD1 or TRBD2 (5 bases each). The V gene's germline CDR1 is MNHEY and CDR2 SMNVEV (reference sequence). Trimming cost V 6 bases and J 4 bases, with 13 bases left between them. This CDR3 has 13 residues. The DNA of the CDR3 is TGTGCCAGCAGGCCCTCCGGGGCATACGAGCAGTACGTC. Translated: CASRPSGAYEQYV.

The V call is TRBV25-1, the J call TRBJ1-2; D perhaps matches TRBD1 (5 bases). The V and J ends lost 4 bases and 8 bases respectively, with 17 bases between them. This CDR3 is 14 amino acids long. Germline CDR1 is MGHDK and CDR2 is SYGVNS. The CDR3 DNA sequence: TGTGCCAGCAGTGGACCCGGGACGTCAGGGGGCTACACCTTC. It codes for CASSGPGTSGGYTF.

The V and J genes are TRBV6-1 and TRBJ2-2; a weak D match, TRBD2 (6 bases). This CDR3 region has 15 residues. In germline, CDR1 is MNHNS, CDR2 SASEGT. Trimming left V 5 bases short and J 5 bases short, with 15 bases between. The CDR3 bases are TGTGCCAGCAGTCTAAGGACTGCGGGGACCGGGGAGCTGTTTTTT. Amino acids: CASSLRTAGTGELFF.

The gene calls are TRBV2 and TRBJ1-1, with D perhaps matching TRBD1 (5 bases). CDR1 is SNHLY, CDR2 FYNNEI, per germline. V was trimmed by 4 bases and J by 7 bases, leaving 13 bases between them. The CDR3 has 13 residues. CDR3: CASSGGGASEAFF. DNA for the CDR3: TGTGCCAGCAGTGGAGGAGGGGCCAGTGAAGCTTTCTTT.

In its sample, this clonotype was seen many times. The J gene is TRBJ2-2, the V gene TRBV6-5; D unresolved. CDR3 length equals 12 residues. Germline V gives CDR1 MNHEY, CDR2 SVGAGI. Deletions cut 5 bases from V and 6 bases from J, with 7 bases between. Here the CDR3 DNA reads TGTGCCAGCAGTGTTAATTCCGGGGAGCTGTTTTTT. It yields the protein CASSVNSGELFF.

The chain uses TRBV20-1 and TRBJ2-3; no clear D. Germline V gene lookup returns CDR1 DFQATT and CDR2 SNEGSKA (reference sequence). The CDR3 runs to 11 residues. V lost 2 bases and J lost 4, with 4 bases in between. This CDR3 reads CSARLPDTQYF. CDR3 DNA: TGCAGTGCTAGACTTCCAGATACGCAGTATTTT.

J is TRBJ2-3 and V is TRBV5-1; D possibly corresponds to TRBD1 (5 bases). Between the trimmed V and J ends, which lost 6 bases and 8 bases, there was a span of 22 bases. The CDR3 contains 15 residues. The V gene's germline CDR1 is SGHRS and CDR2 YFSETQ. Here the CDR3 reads CASTTALQGEGTQYF. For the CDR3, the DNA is TGCGCCAGCACCACGGCGCTGCAGGGTGAAGGTACGCAGTATTTT. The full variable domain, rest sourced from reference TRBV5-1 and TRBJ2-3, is KAGVTQTPRYLIKTRGQQVTLSCSPISGHRSVSWYQQTPGQGLQFLFEYFSETQRNKGNFPGRFSGRQFSNSRSEMNVSTLELGDSALYLCASTTALQGEGTQYFGPGTRLTVL.

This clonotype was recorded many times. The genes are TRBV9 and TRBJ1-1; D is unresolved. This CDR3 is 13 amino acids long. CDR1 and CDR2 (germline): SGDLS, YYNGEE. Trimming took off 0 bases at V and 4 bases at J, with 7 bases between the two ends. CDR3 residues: CASSVALGTEAFF. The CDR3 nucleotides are TGTGCCAGCAGCGTAGCACTAGGCACTGAAGCTTTCTTT. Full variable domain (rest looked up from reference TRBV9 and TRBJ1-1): DSGVTQTPKHLITATGQRVTLRCSPRSGDLSVYWYQQSLDQGLQFLIQYYNGEERAKGNILERFSAQQFPDLHSELNLSSLELGDSALYFCASSVALGTEAFFGQGTRLTVV.

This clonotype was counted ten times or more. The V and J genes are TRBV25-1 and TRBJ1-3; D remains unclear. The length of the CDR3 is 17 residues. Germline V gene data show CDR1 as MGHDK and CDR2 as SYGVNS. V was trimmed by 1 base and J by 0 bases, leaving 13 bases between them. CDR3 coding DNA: TGTGCCAGCAGTGAATGGCTGGACGCTACCTCTGGAAACACCATATATTTT. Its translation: CASSEWLDATSGNTIYF.

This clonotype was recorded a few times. The CDR3 loop reads CAISESYGEQYF. The CDR3 DNA sequence: TGTGCCATCAGTGAGTCGTACGGGGAGCAGTACTTC. The chain has TRBV10-3 and TRBJ2-7; unclear D gene. Trimming removed 0 bases at V and 7 bases at J, with 7 bases between. Germline V CDR1 and CDR2: ENHRY, SYGVKD. The CDR3 contains 12 residues.

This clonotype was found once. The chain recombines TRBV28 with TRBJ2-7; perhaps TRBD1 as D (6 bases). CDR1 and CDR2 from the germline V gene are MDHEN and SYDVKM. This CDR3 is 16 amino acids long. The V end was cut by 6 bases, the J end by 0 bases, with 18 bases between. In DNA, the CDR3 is TGTGCCAGCAGATCACTTAATCGGGACAACTCCTACGAGCAGTACTTC. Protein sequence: CASRSLNRDNSYEQYF.

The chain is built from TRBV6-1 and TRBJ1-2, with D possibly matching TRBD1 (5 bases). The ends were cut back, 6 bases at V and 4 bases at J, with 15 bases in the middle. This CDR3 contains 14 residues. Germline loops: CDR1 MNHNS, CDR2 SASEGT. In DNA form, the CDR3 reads TGTGCCAGCAGACCCCCGGGGCCACTCTATGGCTACACCTTC. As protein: CASRPPGPLYGYTF.

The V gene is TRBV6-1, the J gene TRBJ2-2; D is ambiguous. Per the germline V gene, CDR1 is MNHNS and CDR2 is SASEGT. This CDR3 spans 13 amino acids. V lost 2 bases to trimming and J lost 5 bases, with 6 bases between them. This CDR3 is CASSELLTGELFF. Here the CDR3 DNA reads TGTGCCAGCAGTGAACTGCTAACCGGGGAGCTGTTTTTT.

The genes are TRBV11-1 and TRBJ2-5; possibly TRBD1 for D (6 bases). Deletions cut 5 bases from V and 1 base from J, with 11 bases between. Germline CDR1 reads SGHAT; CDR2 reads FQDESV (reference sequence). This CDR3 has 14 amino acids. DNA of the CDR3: TGTGCCAGCAGCACCCCGGACAGCCAAGAGACCCAGTACTTC. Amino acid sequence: CASSTPDSQETQYF.

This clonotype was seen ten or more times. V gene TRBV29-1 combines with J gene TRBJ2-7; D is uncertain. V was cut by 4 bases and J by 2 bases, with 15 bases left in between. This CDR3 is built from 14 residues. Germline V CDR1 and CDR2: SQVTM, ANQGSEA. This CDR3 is CSVGGFSSPYEQYF. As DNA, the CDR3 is TGCAGCGTTGGTGGATTCTCGTCCCCCTACGAGCAGTACTTC.

The chain's CDR3 is CASSPLRVGSSYEQYV. The CDR3, as DNA: TGTGCCAGCAGTCCGCTCCGCGTCGGTAGCTCCTACGAGCAGTACGTC. The J gene is TRBJ2-7, the V gene TRBV28; D gene unclear. This CDR3 contains 16 residues. Trimming cost V 5 bases and J 0 bases, with 17 bases left between them. Germline V CDR1 and CDR2: MDHEN, SYDVKM.

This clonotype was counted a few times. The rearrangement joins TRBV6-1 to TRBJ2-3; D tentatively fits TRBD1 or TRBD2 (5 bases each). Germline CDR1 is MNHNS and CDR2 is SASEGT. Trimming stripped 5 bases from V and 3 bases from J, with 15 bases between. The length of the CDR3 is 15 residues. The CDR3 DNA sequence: TGTGCCAGCAGTCAACCCGGGACGGAAACAGATACGCAGTATTTT. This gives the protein CASSQPGTETDTQYF.

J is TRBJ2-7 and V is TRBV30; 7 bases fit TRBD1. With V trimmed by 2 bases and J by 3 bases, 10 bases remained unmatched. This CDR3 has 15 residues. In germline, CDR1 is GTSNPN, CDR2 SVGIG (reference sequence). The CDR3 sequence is CAWSIRQGLGYEQYF. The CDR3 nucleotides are TGTGCCTGGAGTATCCGACAGGGTTTGGGCTACGAGCAGTACTTC.

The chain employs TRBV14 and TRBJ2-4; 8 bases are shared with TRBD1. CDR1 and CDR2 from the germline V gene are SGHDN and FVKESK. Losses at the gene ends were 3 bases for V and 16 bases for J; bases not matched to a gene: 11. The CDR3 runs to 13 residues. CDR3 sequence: CASSQLLWDRKYF. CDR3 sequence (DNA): TGTGCCAGCAGCCAGCTACTTTGGGACAGGAAATACTTC.

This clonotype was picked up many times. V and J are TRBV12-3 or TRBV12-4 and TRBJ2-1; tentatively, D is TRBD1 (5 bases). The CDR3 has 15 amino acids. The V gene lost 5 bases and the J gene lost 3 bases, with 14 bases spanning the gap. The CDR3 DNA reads TGTGCCAGCAGTGCCGCTGTCCAGGGCTACAATGAGCAGTTCTTC. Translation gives CASSAAVQGYNEQFF.

This CDR3 is CASSAWGKEHNEQFF. CDR3 nucleotide sequence: TGTGCCAGCAGTGCTTGGGGGAAAGAACACAATGAGCAGTTCTTC. V and J are TRBV25-1 and TRBJ2-1, with D perhaps matching TRBD1 or TRBD2 (5 bases each). This CDR3 spans 15 amino acids. In germline, CDR1 is MGHDK, CDR2 SYGVNS. V was cut by 4 bases and J by 5 bases, with 15 bases left in between.

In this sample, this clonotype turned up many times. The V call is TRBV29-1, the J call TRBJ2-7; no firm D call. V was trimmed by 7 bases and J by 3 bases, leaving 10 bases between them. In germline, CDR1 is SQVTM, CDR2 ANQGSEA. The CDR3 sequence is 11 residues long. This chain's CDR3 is CSASSLYEQYF. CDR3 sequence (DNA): TGCAGCGCCAGCAGCCTCTACGAGCAGTACTTC.